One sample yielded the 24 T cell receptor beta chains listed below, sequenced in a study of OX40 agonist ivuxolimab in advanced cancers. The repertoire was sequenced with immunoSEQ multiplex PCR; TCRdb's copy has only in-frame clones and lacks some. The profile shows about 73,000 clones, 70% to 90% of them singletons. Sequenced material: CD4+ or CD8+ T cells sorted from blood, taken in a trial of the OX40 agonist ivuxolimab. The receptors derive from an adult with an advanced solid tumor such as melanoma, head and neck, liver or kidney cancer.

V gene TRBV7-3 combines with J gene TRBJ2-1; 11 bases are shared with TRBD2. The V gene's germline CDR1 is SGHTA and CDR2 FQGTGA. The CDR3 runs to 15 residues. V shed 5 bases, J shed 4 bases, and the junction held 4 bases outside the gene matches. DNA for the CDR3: TGTGCCAGCAGCCCGGGGACTAGCGGTTACAATGAGCAGTTCTTC. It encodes CASSPGTSGYNEQFF.

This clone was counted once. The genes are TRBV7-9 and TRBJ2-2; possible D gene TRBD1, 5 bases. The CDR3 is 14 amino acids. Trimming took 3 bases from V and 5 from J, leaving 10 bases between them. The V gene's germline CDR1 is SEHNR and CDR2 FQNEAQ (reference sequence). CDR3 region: CASSFTRVTGELFF. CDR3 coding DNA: TGTGCCAGCAGCTTCACCAGGGTTACCGGGGAGCTGTTTTTT.

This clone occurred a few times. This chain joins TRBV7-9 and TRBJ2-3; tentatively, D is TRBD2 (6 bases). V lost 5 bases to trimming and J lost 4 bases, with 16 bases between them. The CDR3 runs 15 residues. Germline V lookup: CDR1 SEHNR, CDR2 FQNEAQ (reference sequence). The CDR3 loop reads CASSRKMGGPDTQYF. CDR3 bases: TGTGCCAGCAGCCGAAAGATGGGGGGTCCAGATACGCAGTATTTT.

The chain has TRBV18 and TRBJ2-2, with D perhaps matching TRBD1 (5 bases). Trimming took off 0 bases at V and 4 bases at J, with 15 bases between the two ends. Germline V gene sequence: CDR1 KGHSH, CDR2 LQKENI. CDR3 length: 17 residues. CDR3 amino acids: CASSPPSQGISTGELFF. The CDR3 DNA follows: TGTGCCAGCTCACCACCGTCGCAGGGCATTTCCACCGGGGAGCTGTTTTTT.

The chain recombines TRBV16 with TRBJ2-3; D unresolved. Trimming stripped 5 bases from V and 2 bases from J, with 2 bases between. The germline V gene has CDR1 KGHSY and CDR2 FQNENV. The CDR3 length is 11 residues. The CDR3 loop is CASSFTDTQYF. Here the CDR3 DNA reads TGTGCCAGCAGCTTCACAGATACGCAGTATTTT.

The CDR3 sequence is CASSLHRLGQGQTGELFF. DNA of the CDR3: TGTGCCAGCAGCCTGCACCGGCTGGGACAGGGCCAGACCGGGGAGCTGTTTTTT. The chain recombines TRBV7-6 with TRBJ2-2, with 9 bases identical to TRBD1. This CDR3 has 18 amino acids. Germline assignment: CDR1 SGHVS and CDR2 FNYEAQ. The V and J ends lost 5 bases and 5 bases, in that order; junction bases with no gene match: 15.

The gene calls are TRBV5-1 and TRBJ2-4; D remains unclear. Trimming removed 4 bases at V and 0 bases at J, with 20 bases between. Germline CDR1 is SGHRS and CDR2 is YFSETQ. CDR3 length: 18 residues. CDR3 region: CASSPLSRDRVAKNIQYF. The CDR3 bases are TGCGCCAGCAGCCCACTCTCTAGGGATCGAGTAGCCAAAAACATTCAGTACTTC.

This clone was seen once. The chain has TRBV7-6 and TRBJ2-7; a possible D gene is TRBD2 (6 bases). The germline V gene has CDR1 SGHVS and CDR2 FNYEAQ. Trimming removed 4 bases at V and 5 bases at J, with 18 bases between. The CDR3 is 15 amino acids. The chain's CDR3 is CASSSTNGGLNEQYF. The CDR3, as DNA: TGTGCCAGCAGCTCTACGAATGGAGGGCTCAACGAGCAGTACTTC.

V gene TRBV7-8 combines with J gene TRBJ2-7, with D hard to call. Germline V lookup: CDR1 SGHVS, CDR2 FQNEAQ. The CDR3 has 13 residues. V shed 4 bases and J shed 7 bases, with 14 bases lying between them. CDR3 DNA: TGTGCCAGCAGCTCCCAGGACGGTTTGGAGCAGTACTTC. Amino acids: CASSSQDGLEQYF.

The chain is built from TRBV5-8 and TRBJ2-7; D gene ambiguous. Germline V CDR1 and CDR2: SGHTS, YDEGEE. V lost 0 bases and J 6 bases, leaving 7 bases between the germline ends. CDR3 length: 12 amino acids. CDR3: CASSLVPAEQYF. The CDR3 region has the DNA TGTGCCAGCAGCTTGGTCCCCGCCGAGCAGTACTTC.

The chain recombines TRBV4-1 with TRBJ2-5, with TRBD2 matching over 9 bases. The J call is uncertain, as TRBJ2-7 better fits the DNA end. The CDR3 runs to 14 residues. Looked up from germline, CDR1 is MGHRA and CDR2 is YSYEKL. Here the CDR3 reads CASSNGTSRYEQYF. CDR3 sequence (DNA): TGCGCCAGCAGCAACGGGACTAGCAGATACGAGCAGTACTTC.

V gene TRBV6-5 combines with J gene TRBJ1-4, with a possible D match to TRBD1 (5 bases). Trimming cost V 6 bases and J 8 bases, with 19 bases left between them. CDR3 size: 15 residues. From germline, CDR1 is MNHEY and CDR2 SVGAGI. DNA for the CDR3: TGTGCCAGCAGCTACGGGACCAGGGTGGGAGAAAAACTGTTTTTT. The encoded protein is CASSYGTRVGEKLFF.

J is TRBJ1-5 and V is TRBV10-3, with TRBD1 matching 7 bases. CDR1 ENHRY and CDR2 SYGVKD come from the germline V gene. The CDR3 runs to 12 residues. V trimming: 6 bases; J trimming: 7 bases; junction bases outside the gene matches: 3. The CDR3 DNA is TGTGCCATCAGCACAGGGGACCAGCCCCAGCATTTT. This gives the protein CAISTGDQPQHF.

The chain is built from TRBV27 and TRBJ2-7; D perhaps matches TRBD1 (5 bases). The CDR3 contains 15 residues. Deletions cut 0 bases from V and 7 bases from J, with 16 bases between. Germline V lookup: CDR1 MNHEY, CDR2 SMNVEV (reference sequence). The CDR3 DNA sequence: TGTGCCAGCAGTTTATCGGCAGGGCAACTACGGGAGCAGTACTTC. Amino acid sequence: CASSLSAGQLREQYF.

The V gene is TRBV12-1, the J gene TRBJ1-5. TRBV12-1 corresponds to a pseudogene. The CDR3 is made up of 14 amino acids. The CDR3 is CASSLGRPNQPQHF. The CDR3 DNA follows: TGTGCCAGCAGCTTGGGACGGCCGAATCAGCCCCAGCATTTT.

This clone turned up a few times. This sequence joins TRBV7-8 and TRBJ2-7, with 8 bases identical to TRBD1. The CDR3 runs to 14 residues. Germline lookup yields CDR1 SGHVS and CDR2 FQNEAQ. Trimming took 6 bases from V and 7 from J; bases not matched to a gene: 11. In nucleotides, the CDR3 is TGTGCCAGCAGGACCGGGACAGGCGCGGTTGAGCAGTACTTC. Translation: CASRTGTGAVEQYF.

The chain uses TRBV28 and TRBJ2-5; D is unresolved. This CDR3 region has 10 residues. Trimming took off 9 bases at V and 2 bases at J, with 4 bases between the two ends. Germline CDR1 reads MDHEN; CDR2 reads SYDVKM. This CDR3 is CARGQETQYF. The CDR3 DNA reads TGTGCCAGAGGGCAAGAGACCCAGTACTTC.

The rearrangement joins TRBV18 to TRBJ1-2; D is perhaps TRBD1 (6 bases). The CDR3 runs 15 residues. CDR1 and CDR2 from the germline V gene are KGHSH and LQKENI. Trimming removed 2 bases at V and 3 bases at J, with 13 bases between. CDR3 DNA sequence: TGTGCCAGCTCACCAACTGGGGGCGCTGACTATGGCTACACCTTC. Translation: CASSPTGGADYGYTF.

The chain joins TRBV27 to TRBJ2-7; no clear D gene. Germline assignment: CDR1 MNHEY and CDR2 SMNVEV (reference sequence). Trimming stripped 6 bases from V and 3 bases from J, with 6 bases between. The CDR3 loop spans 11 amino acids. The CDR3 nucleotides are TGTGCCAGCAGAGACCGCTACGAGCAGTACTTC. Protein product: CASRDRYEQYF.

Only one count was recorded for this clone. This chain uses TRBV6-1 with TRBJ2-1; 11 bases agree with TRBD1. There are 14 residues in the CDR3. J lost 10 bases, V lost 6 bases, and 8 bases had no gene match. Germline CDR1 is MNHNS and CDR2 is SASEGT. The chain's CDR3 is CASRIGQGAREQFF. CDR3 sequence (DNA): TGTGCCAGCAGGATCGGACAGGGGGCGCGAGAGCAGTTCTTC.

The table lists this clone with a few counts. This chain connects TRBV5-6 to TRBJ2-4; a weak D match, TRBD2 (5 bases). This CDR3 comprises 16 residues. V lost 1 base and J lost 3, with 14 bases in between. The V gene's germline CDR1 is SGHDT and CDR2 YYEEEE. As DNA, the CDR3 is TGTGCCAGCAGCTTGTTGAAGGGCGGAGGCAAAAACATTCAGTACTTC. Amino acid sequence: CASSLLKGGGKNIQYF.

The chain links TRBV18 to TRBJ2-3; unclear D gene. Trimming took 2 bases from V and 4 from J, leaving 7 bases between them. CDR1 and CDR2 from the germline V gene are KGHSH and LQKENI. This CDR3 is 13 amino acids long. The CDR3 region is CASSPSLADTQYF. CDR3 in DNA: TGTGCCAGCTCACCATCCCTAGCAGATACGCAGTATTTT.

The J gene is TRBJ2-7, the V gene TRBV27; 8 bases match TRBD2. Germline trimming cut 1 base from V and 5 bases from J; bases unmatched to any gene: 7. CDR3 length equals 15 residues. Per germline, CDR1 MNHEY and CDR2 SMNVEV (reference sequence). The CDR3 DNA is TGTGCCAGCAGTTTATACGGCGGGAGGTCGGACGAGCAGTACTTC. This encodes CASSLYGGRSDEQYF.

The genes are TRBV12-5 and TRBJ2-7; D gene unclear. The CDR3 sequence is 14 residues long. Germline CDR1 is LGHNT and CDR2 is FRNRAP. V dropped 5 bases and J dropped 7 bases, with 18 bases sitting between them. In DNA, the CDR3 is TGTGCTAGTGGTCCTCGGCCCCTTATGGAGGAGCAGTACTTC. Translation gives CASGPRPLMEEQYF.